Listed here are 25 T cell receptor beta chains from one sample, sequenced in a study of T cell clonality in common variable immunodeficiency. Libraries were prepared by immunoSEQ multiplex PCR; TCRdb keeps only in-frame clonotypes and omits some of them. Recorded here are about 45,000 clones, none singletons. Sequenced sample: peripheral blood mononuclear cells. The origin of the receptors is a person between 18 and 69 years old in good health.

This clone was seen at least ten times. The read ends 3 residues early relative to the CDR3; the germline J gene fills the gap. The chain links TRBV7-8 to TRBJ1-4, with TRBD1 as a possible D gene (5 bases). The V gene lost 3 bases and the J gene lost 8 bases, with 13 bases spanning the gap. The CDR3 is made up of 14 amino acids. Germline V CDR1 and CDR2: SGHVS, FQNEAQ. The CDR3 DNA, read in part, is TGTGCCAGCAGCTTGCGGGACTCCCCCGAAAAA. Its translation is CASSLRDSPEK. The whole CDR3 protein reads CASSLRDSPEKLFF. The full variable domain, with the rest looked up from reference TRBV7-8 and TRBJ1-4, is GAGVSQSPRYKVAKRGQDVALRCDPISGHVSLFWYQQALGQGPEFLTYFQNEAQLDKSGLPSDRFFAERPEGSVSTLKIQRTQQEDSAVYLCASSLRDSPEKLFFGSGTQLSVL.

Comment on this clone: With the read ending 3 residues before the CDR3 end, the germline J gene is used to fill in that end. This rearrangement joins TRBV2 to TRBJ1-1, with a tentative D call TRBD1 (6 bases). Germline-derived CDR1 and CDR2 are SNHLY and FYNNEI. CDR3 size: 12 residues. CDR3 sequence reads: CASSVGLGAAFF. The part of the CDR3 DNA that was read is TGTGCCAGCAGTGTCGGATTGGGGGCA. Full variable domain (missing parts from reference TRBV2 and TRBJ1-1): EPEVTQTPSHQVTQMGQEVILRCVPISNHLYFYWYRQILGQKVEFLVSFYNNEISEKSEIFDDQFSVERPDGSNFTLKIRSTKLEDSAMYFCASSVGLGAAFFGQGTRLTVV.

This clone was seen many times. Read coverage stops 3 residues before the CDR3 terminus; the germline J gene supplies the remainder. The V and J genes are TRBV19 and TRBJ2-6; possibly TRBD1 for D (6 bases). The CDR3 loop spans 15 amino acids. Trimming pared 4 bases from V and 2 bases from J, leaving 9 bases between. Germline lookup yields CDR1 LNHDA and CDR2 SQIVND (reference sequence). The CDR3 protein is CASSTYRAGANVLTF. CDR3 DNA, as far as it was read: TGTGCCAGTAGTACTTACAGGGCTGGGGCCAACGTC.

This clone was detected ten times or more. The read falls 3 residues short of the CDR3 end, and the missing part is taken from the germline J gene. The J gene is TRBJ1-2, the V gene TRBV5-1, with a tentative D call TRBD1 (6 bases). Germline V gene sequence: CDR1 SGHRS, CDR2 YFSETQ. CDR3 length: 15 residues. V dropped 4 bases and J dropped 6 bases, with 19 bases sitting between them. The CDR3 reads CASSIRDTTWDGYTF. The sequenced CDR3 bases are TGCGCCAGCAGCATCCGGGACACCACCTGGGATGGC.

This clone was picked up a small number of times. Read data end 3 residues before the CDR3 end; the end is taken from the germline J gene. V gene TRBV19 combines with J gene TRBJ1-2; TRBD1 matches 7 bases. Trimming removed 3 bases from V and 5 bases from J; junction bases left unmatched: 12. The CDR3 is 16 residues long. Germline CDR1 LNHDA, CDR2 SQIVND (reference sequence). Incomplete CDR3 DNA: TGTGCCAGTAGTATCAGCGTGGGACAGAAGTTTTATGGC. Translation: CASSISVGQKFYG. The CDR3, in full, reads CASSISVGQKFYGYTF.

This clone occurred many times. The part of the CDR3 DNA that was read is TGTGCCATCAGTGAAGGTGGGCGGGGACTCACAGATACG. As protein: CAISEGGRGLTDT. The entire CDR3 is CAISEGGRGLTDTQYF. The chain recombines TRBV10-3 with TRBJ2-3; a possible D gene is TRBD2 (6 bases). The CDR3 is cut off 3 residues early in the read; its end comes from the germline J gene. Trimming left V 3 bases short and J 2 bases short, with 15 bases between. Looked up from germline, CDR1 is ENHRY and CDR2 is SYGVKD. The CDR3 loop spans 16 amino acids.

This clone was recorded many times. CDR3 residues: CASSQGQGTNEQYF. The covered CDR3 bases are TGTGCCAGCAGCCAGGGACAGGGGACCAACGAG. This chain joins TRBV7-3 and TRBJ2-7; 10 bases line up with TRBD1. The CDR3 is cut off 3 residues early in the read; its end comes from the germline J gene. V was pared by 5 bases and J by 5 bases, with 6 bases of the junction left unmatched. The CDR3 has 14 residues. Germline CDR1 reads SGHTA; CDR2 reads FQGTGA. Combining the CDR3 with reference TRBV7-3 and TRBJ2-7 gives the whole variable domain GAGVSQTPSNKVTEKGKYVELRCDPISGHTALYWYRQSLGQGPEFLIYFQGTGAADDSGLPNDRFFAVRPEGSVSTLKIQRTERGDSAVYLCASSQGQGTNEQYFGPGTRLTVT.

There are many counts of this clone. The read ends 3 residues before the CDR3 terminus; that terminus is restored from the germline J gene. The gene calls are TRBV14 and TRBJ2-7; D is uncertain. Trimming left V 4 bases short and J 6 bases short, with 4 bases between. Germline loops: CDR1 SGHDN, CDR2 FVKESK. The CDR3 contains 10 residues. CDR3 sequence: CASSPFEQYF. The CDR3 bases that were read are TGTGCCAGCAGCCCTTTCGAG. Looking up the rest from reference TRBV14 and TRBJ2-7 gives the full variable domain: EAGVTQFPSHSVIEKGQTVTLRCDPISGHDNLYWYRRVMGKEIKFLLHFVKESKQDESGMPNNRFLAERTGGTYSTLKVQPAELEDSGVYFCASSPFEQYFGPGTRLTVT.

This clone was recorded at least ten times. The CDR3 end falls 3 residues outside the read, so it is completed with the germline J gene. V and J are TRBV6-2 or TRBV6-3 and TRBJ1-5; 7 bases map to TRBD1. V trimming: 7 bases; J trimming: 0 bases; junction bases outside the gene matches: 9. This CDR3 spans 16 amino acids. Germline CDR1 is MNHEY and CDR2 is SVGEGT. The CDR3 protein is CASTPQGELSNQPQHF. The covered CDR3 bases are TGTGCCAGCACACCGCAGGGGGAACTTAGCAATCAGCCC.

This clone was seen many times. The read stops 3 residues short of the end of the CDR3; the missing end is completed from the germline J gene. The chain combines TRBV28 with TRBJ2-3; 7 bases fit TRBD2. Germline CDR1 MDHEN, CDR2 SYDVKM. This CDR3 is 13 amino acids long. V lost 6 bases, J lost 8 bases, and 8 bases stayed unmatched. Partial CDR3 DNA: TGTGCCAGCAGCCCCCCCGGGGGGAGTACG. Translating gives CASSPPGGST. The CDR3 in its entirety is CASSPPGGSTQYF.

This clone was found many times. Coverage ceases 3 residues before the CDR3 finishes, and the germline J gene fills in the end. The V and J genes are TRBV20-1 and TRBJ2-5, with 8 bases fitting TRBD1. Germline V gives CDR1 DFQATT, CDR2 SNEGSKA (reference sequence). Trimming at V came to 4 bases and at J to 5 bases, leaving 6 bases not matched to a gene. The CDR3 is 13 residues long. The chain's CDR3 is CSANQGAGETQYF. The CDR3 DNA, read in part, is TGCAGTGCTAACCAGGGGGCGGGGGAGACC.

This clone was seen ten or more times. The read ends 3 residues shy of where the CDR3 ends; the end is completed using the germline J gene. The chain couples TRBV2 to TRBJ1-2; D is unclear. Per the germline V gene, CDR1 is SNHLY and CDR2 is FYNNEI. V lost 2 bases and J 5 bases, leaving 6 bases between the germline ends. The CDR3 consists of 12 residues. CDR3 region: CASSEQWYGYTF. The part of the CDR3 DNA that was read is TGTGCCAGCAGTGAACAGTGGTATGGC.

This clone has a count of ten or more. The read ends 3 residues shy of where the CDR3 ends; the end is completed using the germline J gene. V usage is TRBV20-1 and J usage is TRBJ2-7, with a tentative D call TRBD1 (5 bases). There are 16 residues in the CDR3. Trimming stripped 1 base from V and 2 bases from J, with 18 bases between. Germline CDR1 reads DFQATT; CDR2 reads SNEGSKA (reference sequence). The DNA read from the CDR3 is TGCAGTGCTAGAGCTACCACCAGGGCAGGTCCCTACGAG. Protein product: CSARATTRAGPYE. The entire CDR3 is CSARATTRAGPYEQYF.

This clone was detected ten times or more. The CDR3 is cut off 3 residues early in the read; its end comes from the germline J gene. This chain uses TRBV10-1 with TRBJ2-3; possibly TRBD1 for D (5 bases). V lost 2 bases and J 0 bases, leaving 6 bases between the germline ends. Germline V lookup: CDR1 WNHNN, CDR2 SYGVQD (reference sequence). The CDR3 sequence is 14 residues long. CDR3 region: CASSEDSSTDTQYF. The CDR3 bases that were read are TGCGCCAGCAGTGAGGACAGTAGCACAGATACG.

This clone was found many times. The read stops 3 residues short of the end of the CDR3; the missing end is completed from the germline J gene. The gene calls are TRBV30 and TRBJ1-2; D is ambiguous. The CDR3 length is 13 residues. The V gene lost 0 bases and the J gene lost 2 bases, with 7 bases spanning the gap. CDR1 is GTSNPN, CDR2 SVGIG, per germline (reference sequence). Here the CDR3 reads CAWSVRLNYGYTF. The CDR3 bases that were read are TGTGCCTGGAGTGTAAGACTGAACTATGGC. Full variable domain (outside the CDR3, taken from reference TRBV30 and TRBJ1-2): SQTIHQWPATLVQPVGSPLSLECTVEGTSNPNLYWYRQAAGRGLQLLFYSVGIGQISSEVPQNLSASRPQDRQFILSSKKLLLSDSGFYLCAWSVRLNYGYTFGSGTRLTVV.

This clone appeared many times. The CDR3 extends 3 residues past the end of the read, so its final part is completed from the germline J gene. This chain uses TRBV7-6 with TRBJ2-2, with TRBD2 matching 11 bases. Losses at the gene ends were 5 bases for V and 6 bases for J; bases not matched to a gene: 11. The CDR3 is 17 amino acids. Germline CDR1 is SGHVS and CDR2 is FNYEAQ. The CDR3: CASSPLAGGGSPGELFF. Partial CDR3 DNA: TGTGCCAGCAGCCCCCTAGCGGGGGGAGGATCCCCCGGGGAG.

The table lists this clone with many counts. The read ends 3 residues shy of where the CDR3 ends; the end is completed using the germline J gene. The V call is TRBV20-1, the J call TRBJ1-6, with D possibly TRBD1 on 5 matching bases. This CDR3 has 12 residues. CDR1 and CDR2 from the germline V gene are DFQATT and SNEGSKA (reference sequence). CDR3: CSGMEGDSPLHF. CDR3 DNA (partial): TGCAGCGGCATGGAAGGGGATTCACCC.

This clone has ten or more counts. From the germline J gene comes the end of the CDR3, since the read stops 3 residues before it. The chain has TRBV6-1 and TRBJ1-2; 9 bases fit TRBD1. Germline values: CDR1 MNHNS, CDR2 SASEGT. This CDR3 is 13 amino acids long. The chain's CDR3 is CASSAWTGDGYTF. Incomplete CDR3 DNA: TGTGCCAGCAGTGCCTGGACAGGGGACGGC.

Ten or more counts support this clone. The CDR3 end falls 3 residues outside the read, so it is completed with the germline J gene. The rearrangement uses TRBV5-1 and TRBJ2-2; 10 nucleotides match TRBD2. The trim removed 6 bases at V and 5 bases at J, leaving 7 bases unmatched. The CDR3 consists of 15 residues. The germline gives CDR1 SGHRS, CDR2 YFSETQ. The CDR3 spells CASKGAGGQTGELFF. The CDR3 bases that were read are TGCGCCAGCAAAGGAGCGGGGGGGCAAACCGGGGAG.

This clone was counted at least ten times. A junction boundary mismatches the germline segment, possibly from a read error. With the read ending 3 residues before the CDR3 end, the germline J gene is used to fill in that end. V is TRBV2 and J is TRBJ1-1; D may be TRBD1 (5 bases). The germline V gene encodes CDR1 SNHLY and CDR2 FYNNEI. This CDR3 has 16 residues. The CDR3 sequence is CASREGHKPLNTEAFF. The sequenced CDR3 bases are TGTGCCAGCAGAGAAGGACACAAACCTTTGAACACTGAA.

This clone has a count of ten or more. The CDR3 end lies 3 residues beyond the end of the read and is filled in from the germline J gene. The chain recombines TRBV5-4 with TRBJ1-1; no clear D gene. In germline, CDR1 is SGHNT, CDR2 YYREEE (reference sequence). The CDR3 consists of 14 residues. V shed 1 base and J shed 4 bases, with 11 bases lying between them. The chain's CDR3 is CASSLQQSFTEAFF. The sequenced CDR3 bases are TGTGCCAGCAGCTTGCAACAGTCGTTCACTGAA.

This clone was counted between two and nine times. The CDR3 end lies 3 residues beyond the end of the read and is filled in from the germline J gene. The chain couples TRBV19 to TRBJ1-3; 7 bases match TRBD1. The V gene end was trimmed by 6 bases and the J gene end by 6 bases; junction bases not matched to a gene: 8. The CDR3 is 14 amino acids. Germline V gene sequence: CDR1 LNHDA, CDR2 SQIVND (reference sequence). The covered CDR3 bases are TGTGCCAGTAGACTCACGGGACAGCCAAACACC. This sequence encodes CASRLTGQPNT. The whole CDR3 reads CASRLTGQPNTIYF.

There are many counts of this clone. The read terminates 3 residues before the CDR3 end, so the remaining end is supplied by the germline J gene. This chain joins TRBV4-2 and TRBJ1-2; D is ambiguous. V lost 0 bases, J lost 3 bases, and 14 bases lay in between. This CDR3 spans 16 amino acids. CDR1 and CDR2 (germline): LGHNA, YNFKEQ. The CDR3 protein is CASSQEEGSNYYGYTF. The covered CDR3 bases are TGTGCCAGCAGCCAAGAAGAAGGCAGTAATTACTATGGC.

This clone has a count of ten or more. The chain's CDR3 is CASSVTGRVEEKLFF. The sequenced part of the CDR3 DNA is TGTGCCAGCAGTGTCACAGGGAGGGTCGAGGAAAAA. This chain links TRBV28 with TRBJ1-4; possibly TRBD1 for D (6 bases). The read terminates 3 residues before the CDR3 end, so the remaining end is supplied by the germline J gene. Trimming took off 5 bases at V and 8 bases at J, with 18 bases between the two ends. This CDR3 is 15 amino acids long. Per the germline V gene, CDR1 is MDHEN and CDR2 is SYDVKM.

There are many counts of this clone. The CDR3 end lies 3 residues beyond the end of the read and is filled in from the germline J gene. The V gene is TRBV6-4, the J gene TRBJ2-5; D call uncertain. Deletions cut 3 bases from V and 4 bases from J, with 3 bases between. The CDR3 is made up of 11 amino acids. Germline CDR1 MRHNA, CDR2 SNTAGT. This CDR3 reads CASSEAETQYF. CDR3 DNA (partial): TGTGCCAGCAGTGAGGCAGAGACC.